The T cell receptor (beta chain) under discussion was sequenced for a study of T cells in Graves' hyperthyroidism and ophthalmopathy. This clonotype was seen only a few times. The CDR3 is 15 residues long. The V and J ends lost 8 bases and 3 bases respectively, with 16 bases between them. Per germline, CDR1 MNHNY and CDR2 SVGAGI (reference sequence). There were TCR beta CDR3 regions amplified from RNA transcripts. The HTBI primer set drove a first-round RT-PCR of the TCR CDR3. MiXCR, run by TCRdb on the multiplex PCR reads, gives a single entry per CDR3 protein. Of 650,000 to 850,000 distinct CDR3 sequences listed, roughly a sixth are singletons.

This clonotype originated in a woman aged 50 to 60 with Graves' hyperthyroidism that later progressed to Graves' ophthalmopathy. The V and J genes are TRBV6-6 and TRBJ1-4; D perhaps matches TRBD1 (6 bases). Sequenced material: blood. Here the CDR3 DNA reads TGTGCCAGCGGGGGGGCTAAGGCGGCTAATGAAAAACTGTTTTTT. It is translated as CASGGAKAANEKLFF.